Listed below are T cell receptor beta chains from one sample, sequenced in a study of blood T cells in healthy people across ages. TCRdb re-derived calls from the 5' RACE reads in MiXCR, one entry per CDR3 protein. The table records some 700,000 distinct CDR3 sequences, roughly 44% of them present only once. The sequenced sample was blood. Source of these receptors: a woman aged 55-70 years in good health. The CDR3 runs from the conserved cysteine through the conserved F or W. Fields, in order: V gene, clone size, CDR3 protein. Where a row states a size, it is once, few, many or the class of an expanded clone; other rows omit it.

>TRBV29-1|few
CSGLRSSYNEQFF
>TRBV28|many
CASRNNGVYSNQPQHF
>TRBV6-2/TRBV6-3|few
CASKRDSNQPQHF
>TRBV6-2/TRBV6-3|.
CASSGDSETYEQYF
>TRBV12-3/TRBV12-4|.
CASSLAGNLKETQYF
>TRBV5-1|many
CASSPRTSSTDTQYF
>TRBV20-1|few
CSARDETGMSYEQYF
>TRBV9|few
CASSENYRFSEQYF
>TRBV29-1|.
CSVNSGRANQETQYF
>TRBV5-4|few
CASSWDAAYEQYF
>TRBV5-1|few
CASSPFGAGGLNEQFF
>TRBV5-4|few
CASSAGLAGGIETQYF
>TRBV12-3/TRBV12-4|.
CASSRPGLAYNEQFF
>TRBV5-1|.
CASSLEVTGEYNEQFF
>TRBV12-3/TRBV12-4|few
CASSTGRERAQETQYF
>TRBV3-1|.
CASSLPDRGQTHGYTF
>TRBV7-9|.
CASSAGQGAANEKLFF
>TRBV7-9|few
CASSRGPAGWGNTEAFF
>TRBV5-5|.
CASSLGVPNQPQHF
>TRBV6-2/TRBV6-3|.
CASSYSRVEGIQYF
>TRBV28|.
CASITGTGGQFF
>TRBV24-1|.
CATSDFVTSGRAGGETQYF
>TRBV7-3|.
CASSRNPGNTEAFF
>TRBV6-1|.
CASSEGQRANEQYF
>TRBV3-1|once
CASSQRTASYEQYF
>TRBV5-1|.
CASSLTTGQGYTF
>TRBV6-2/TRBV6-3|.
CASSQQVRETQYF
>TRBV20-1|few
CSARDPLPSGRVSYNEQFF